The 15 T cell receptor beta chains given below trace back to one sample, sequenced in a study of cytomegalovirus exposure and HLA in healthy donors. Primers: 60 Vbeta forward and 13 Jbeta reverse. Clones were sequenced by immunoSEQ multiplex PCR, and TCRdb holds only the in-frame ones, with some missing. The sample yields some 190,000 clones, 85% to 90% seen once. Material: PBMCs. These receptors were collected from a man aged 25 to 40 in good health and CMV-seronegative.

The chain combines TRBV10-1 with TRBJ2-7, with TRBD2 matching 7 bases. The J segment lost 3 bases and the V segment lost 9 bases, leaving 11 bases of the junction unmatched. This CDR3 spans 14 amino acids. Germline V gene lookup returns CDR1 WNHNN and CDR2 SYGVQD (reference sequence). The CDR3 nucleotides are TGCGCCAGTTCAGGACCGGGGGGTGACTACGAGCAGTACTTC. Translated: CASSGPGGDYEQYF.

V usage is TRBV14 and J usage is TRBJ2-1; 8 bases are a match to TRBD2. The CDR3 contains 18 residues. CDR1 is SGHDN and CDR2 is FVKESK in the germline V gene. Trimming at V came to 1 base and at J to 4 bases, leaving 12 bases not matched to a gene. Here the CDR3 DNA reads TGTGCCAGCAGCCAAGCTAAGATAGCGGGGCCAGGATACAATGAGCAGTTCTTC. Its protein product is CASSQAKIAGPGYNEQFF. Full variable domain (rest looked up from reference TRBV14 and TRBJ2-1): EAGVTQFPSHSVIEKGQTVTLRCDPISGHDNLYWYRRVMGKEIKFLLHFVKESKQDESGMPNNRFLAERTGGTYSTLKVQPAELEDSGVYFCASSQAKIAGPGYNEQFFGPGTRLTVL.

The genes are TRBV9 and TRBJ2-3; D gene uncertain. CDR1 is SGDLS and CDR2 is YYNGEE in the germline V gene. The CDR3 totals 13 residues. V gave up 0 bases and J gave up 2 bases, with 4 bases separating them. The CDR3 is CASSVDNTDTQYF. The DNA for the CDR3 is TGTGCCAGCAGCGTAGACAACACAGATACGCAGTATTTT.

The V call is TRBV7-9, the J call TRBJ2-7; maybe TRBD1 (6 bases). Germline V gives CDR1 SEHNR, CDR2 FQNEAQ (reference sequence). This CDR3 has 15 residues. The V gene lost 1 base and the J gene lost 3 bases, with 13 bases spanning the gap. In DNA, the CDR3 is TGTGCCAGCAGCTTAGTTGGGGGCTTGATCTACGAGCAGTACTTC. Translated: CASSLVGGLIYEQYF.

The chain's CDR3 is CATKQSGRAFF. CDR3 in DNA: TGTGCCACCAAGCAATCGGGGAGAGCTTTCTTT. This chain joins TRBV27 and TRBJ1-1; D remains unclear. The germline V and J ends were trimmed by 10 bases and 10 bases, with 16 bases remaining between them. Looked up from germline, CDR1 is MNHEY and CDR2 is SMNVEV (reference sequence). The CDR3 length is 11 residues.

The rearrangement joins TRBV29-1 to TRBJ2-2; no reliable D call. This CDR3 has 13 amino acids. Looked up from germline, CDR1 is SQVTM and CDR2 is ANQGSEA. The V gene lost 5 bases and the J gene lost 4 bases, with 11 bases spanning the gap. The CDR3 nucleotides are TGCAGCGTTACGGTGGTGAGCACCGGGGAGCTGTTTTTT. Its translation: CSVTVVSTGELFF.

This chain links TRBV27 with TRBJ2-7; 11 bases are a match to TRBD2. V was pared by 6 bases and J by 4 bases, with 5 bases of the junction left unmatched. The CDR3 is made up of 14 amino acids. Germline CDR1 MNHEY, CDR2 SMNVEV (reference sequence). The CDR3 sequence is CASSRTSGSYEQYF. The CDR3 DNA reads TGTGCCAGCAGCCGAACTAGCGGGAGTTACGAGCAGTACTTC.

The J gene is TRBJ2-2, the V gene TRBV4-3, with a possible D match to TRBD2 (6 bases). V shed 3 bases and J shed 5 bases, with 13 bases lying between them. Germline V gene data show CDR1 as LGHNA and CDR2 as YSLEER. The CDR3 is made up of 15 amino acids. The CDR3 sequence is CASSHYMGGTGELFF. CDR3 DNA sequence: TGCGCCAGCAGCCATTACATGGGGGGAACCGGGGAGCTGTTTTTT.

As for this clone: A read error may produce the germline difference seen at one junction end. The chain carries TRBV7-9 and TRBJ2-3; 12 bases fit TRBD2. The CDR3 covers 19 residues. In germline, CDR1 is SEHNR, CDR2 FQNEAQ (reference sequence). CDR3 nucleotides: TGTTCCAGCAGGGCAGGGCCCGAAGGGACTAGCGGGTCCCCAGATACGCAGTATTTT. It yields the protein CSSRAGPEGTSGSPDTQYF.

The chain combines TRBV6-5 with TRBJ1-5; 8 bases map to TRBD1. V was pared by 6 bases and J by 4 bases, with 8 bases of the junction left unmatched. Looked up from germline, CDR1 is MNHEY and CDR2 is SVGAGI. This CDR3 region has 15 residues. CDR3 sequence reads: CASRVQGGKNQPQHF. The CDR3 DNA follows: TGTGCCAGCAGGGTACAGGGGGGGAAAAATCAGCCCCAGCATTTT.

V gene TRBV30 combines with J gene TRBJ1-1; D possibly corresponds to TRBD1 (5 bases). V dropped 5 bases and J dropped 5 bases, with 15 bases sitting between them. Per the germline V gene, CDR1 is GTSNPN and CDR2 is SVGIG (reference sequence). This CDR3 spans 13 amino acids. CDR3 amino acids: CAWGHQGLTEAFF. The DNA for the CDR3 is TGTGCCTGGGGGCACCAGGGATTGACTGAAGCTTTCTTT.

The CDR3, as DNA: TGTGCCAGCAGCCCGACTCCCGGGACACACCCGTACTTC. Its protein is CASSPTPGTHPYF. The genes are TRBV5-4 and TRBJ2-7; D is possibly TRBD1 (6 bases). The CDR3 extends over 13 amino acids. The germline V gene has CDR1 SGHNT and CDR2 YYREEE (reference sequence). The V end lost 4 bases, the J end lost 12 bases, and 20 bases lay between the germline ends.

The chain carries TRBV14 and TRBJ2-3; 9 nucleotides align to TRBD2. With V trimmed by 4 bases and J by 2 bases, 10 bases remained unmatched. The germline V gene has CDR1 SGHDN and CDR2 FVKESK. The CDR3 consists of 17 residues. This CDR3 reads CASSRRGGGGFTDTQYF. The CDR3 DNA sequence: TGTGCCAGCAGCCGACGAGGCGGGGGGGGATTCACAGATACGCAGTATTTT.

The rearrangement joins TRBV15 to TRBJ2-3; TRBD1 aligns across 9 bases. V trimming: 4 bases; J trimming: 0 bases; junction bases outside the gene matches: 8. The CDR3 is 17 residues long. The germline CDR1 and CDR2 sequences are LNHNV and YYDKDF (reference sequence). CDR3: CATSTLGQGISTDTQYF. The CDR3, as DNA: TGTGCCACCAGCACCCTCGGACAGGGGATTAGCACAGATACGCAGTATTTT.

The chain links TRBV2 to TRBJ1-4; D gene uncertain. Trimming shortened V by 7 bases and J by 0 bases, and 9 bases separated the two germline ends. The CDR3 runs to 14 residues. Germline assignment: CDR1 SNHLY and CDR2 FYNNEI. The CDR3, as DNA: TGTGCCAGCACCCAGATTGCAACTAATGAAAAACTGTTTTTT. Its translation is CASTQIATNEKLFF.